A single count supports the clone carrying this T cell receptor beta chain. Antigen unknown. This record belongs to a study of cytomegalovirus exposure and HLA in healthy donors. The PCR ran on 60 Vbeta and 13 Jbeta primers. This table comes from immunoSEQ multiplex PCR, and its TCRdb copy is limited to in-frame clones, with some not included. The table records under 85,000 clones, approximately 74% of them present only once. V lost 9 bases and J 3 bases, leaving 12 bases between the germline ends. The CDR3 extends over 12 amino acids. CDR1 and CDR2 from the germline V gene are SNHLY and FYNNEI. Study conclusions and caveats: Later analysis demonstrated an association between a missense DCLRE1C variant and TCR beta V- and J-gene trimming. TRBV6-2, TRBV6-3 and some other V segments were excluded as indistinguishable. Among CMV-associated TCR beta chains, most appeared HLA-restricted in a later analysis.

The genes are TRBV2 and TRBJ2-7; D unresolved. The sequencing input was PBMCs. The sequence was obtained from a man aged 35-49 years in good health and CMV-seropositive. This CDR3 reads CASQILGYEQYF. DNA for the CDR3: TGTGCCAGTCAGATCCTTGGCTACGAGCAGTACTTC.